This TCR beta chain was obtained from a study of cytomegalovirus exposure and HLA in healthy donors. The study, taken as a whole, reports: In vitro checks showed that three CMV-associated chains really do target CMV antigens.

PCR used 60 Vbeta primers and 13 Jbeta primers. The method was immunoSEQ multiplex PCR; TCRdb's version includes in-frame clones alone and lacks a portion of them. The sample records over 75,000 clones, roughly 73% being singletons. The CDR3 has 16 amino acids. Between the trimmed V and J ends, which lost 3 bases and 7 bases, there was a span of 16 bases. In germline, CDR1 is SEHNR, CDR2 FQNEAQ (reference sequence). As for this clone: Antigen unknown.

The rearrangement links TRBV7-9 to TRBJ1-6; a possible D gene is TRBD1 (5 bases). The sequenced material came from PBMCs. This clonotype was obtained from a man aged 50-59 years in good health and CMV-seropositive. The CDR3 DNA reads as TGTGCCAGCAGCTTGGACCGGGACTCTTACAATTCACCCCTCCACTTT. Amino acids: CASSLDRDSYNSPLHF.